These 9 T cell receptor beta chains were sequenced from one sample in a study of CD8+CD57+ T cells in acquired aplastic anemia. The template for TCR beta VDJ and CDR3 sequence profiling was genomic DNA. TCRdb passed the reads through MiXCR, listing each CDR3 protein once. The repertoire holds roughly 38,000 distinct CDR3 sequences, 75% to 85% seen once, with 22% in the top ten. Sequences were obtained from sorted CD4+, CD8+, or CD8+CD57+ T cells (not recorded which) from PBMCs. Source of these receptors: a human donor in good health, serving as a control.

In DNA form, the CDR3 reads TGTGCCAGCAGCGGGAACAGGGGGCGCCCTGGCTACACCTTC. Translation gives CASSGNRGRPGYTF. This chain uses TRBV10-3 with TRBJ1-2; 9 bases fit TRBD1. The CDR3 runs 14 residues. Losses at the gene ends were 10 bases for V and 7 bases for J; bases not matched to a gene: 13. The germline CDR1 and CDR2 sequences are ENHRY and SYGVKD.

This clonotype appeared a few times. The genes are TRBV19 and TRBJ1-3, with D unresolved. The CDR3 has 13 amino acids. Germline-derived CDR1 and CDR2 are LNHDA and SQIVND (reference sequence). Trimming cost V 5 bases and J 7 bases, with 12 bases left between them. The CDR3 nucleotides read TGTGCCAGTAGTTCCTCTGGGTCTAACACCATATATTTT. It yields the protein CASSSSGSNTIYF.

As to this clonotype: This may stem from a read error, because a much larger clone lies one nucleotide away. The CDR3 bases are TGTGCCACCAGCAGAGATGATAGCGGAACCTACGAGCAGTACGTC. Protein product: CATSRDDSGTYEQYV. The J gene is TRBJ2-7, the V gene TRBV15, with D tentatively TRBD2 (6 bases). Germline CDR1 and CDR2: LNHNV and YYDKDF (reference sequence). Trimming left V 0 bases short and J 2 bases short, with 11 bases between. This CDR3 comprises 15 residues.

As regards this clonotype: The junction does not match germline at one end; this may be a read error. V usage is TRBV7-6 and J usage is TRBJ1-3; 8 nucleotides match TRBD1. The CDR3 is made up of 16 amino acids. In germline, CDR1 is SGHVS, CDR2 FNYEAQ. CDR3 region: CASSLGSGGSGNTIYF. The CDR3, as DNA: TGTGCCAGCAGCTTGGGATCAGGGGGCTCTGGAAACACCATATACTTT.

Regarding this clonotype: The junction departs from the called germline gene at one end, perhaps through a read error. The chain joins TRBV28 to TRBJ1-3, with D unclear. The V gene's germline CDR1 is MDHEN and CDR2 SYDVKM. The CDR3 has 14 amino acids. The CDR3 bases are TGTGCCGGCAGACCACCTCTCTCTGGAAACACTATATATTTT. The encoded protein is CAGRPPLSGNTIYF.

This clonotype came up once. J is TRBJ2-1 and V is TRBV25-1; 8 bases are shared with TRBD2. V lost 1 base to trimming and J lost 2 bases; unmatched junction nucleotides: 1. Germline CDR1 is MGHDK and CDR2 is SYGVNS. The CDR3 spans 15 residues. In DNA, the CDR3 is TGTGCCAGCAGTGAATCTAGCGGGCCCTACAATGAGCAGTTCTTC. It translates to CASSESSGPYNEQFF. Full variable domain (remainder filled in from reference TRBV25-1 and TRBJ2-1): EADIYQTPRYLVIGTGKKITLECSQTMGHDKMYWYQQDPGMELHLIHYSYGVNSTEKGDLSSESTVSRIRTEHFPLTLESARPSHTSQYLCASSESSGPYNEQFFGPGTRLTVL.

CDR3 loop: CSVEDRAGYEQYF. CDR3 nucleotide sequence: TGCAGCGTCGAGGACAGGGCAGGGTACGAGCAGTACTTC. The chain couples TRBV29-1 to TRBJ2-7; 8 bases match TRBD1. This CDR3 has 13 residues. Trimming removed 6 bases from V and 4 bases from J; junction bases left unmatched: 8. Germline CDR1 reads SQVTM; CDR2 reads ANQGSEA.

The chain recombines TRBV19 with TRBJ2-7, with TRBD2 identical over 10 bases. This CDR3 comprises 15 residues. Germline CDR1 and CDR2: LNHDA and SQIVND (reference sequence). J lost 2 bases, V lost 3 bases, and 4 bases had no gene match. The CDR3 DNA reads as TGTGCCAGTAGTATCTTCCTAGCGGGAGCCTACGAGCAGTACTTC. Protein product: CASSIFLAGAYEQYF.

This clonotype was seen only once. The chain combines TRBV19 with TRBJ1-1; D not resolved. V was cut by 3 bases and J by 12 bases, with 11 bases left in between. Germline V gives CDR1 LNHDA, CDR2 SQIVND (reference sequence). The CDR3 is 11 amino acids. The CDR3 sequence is CASSMGRRTFF. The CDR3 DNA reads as TGTGCCAGTAGTATGGGCAGAAGGACTTTCTTT.